The clone carrying this TCR beta chain showed up just a few times. The antigen is undetermined. V dropped 2 bases and J dropped 3; count of bases not matched to a gene: 9. The CDR3 consists of 17 residues. The germline V gene encodes CDR1 SGHTA and CDR2 FQGNSA. Attachment of unique molecular identifiers was made to individual cDNA molecules. TCRdb itself ran the 5' RACE reads through MiXCR, one entry per CDR3 protein. The sample yields approximately 64,000 distinct CDR3 sequences, 20% to 25% seen once. The data are from a study of early T cells in non-severe SARS-CoV-2 infection. At the level of the study: Chains from this unsorted whole-blood bulk RNA could not be paired. General study results and limits: Anti-spike CD8 specificities were favored by VDJdb matching, whose results missed private and CD4 specificities.

Sequenced here: whole blood, sampled at baseline. The sequence derives from an adult who was a healthcare worker with PCR-confirmed SARS-CoV-2 infection or an uninfected control (not recorded which). V gene TRBV7-2 combines with J gene TRBJ2-1, with 8 bases fitting TRBD2. CDR3 region: CASSLTSGNTHYNEQFF. For the CDR3, the DNA is TGTGCCAGCAGCTTAACTAGCGGAAATACCCACTACAATGAGCAGTTCTTC.